These 25 T cell receptor beta chains came from one sample sequenced in a study of T cell repertoires in cytomegalovirus infection. One entry per CDR3 protein, called by TCRdb with MiXCR from the reads. The data show about 700,000 distinct CDR3 sequences, with around 30% seen just once and about 20% held by the top ten. No antigen has been identified for these receptors. The sample was cultured PBMCs, taken from culture after CMV antigen stimulation. Receptor source: a human donor in good health (CMV status not recorded). Some clones in this sample may be carry-over from other donors' samples.

V is TRBV6-1 and J is TRBJ2-7; 10 nucleotides line up with TRBD2. V shed 6 bases and J 2 bases; nucleotides not matched to a gene: 7. The CDR3 sequence is 15 residues long. CDR1 is MNHNS and CDR2 is SASEGT in the germline V gene. CDR3 region: CASRNGLADTYEQYF. DNA for the CDR3: TGTGCCAGCAGAAACGGACTAGCGGACACCTACGAGCAGTACTTC.

The rearrangement links TRBV5-1 to TRBJ2-3; 14 bases are a match to TRBD2. The CDR3 is made up of 18 amino acids. Trimming removed 4 bases from V and 6 bases from J; junction bases left unmatched: 13. The germline V gene has CDR1 SGHRS and CDR2 YFSETQ. The CDR3 loop reads CASSATSGTSGGRDTQYF. The CDR3 DNA is TGCGCCAGCAGCGCTACTTCGGGGACTAGCGGGGGCCGGGATACGCAGTATTTT.

This clonotype was counted a few times. The CDR3 sequence is CASSGAGEQYF. Here the CDR3 DNA reads TGTGCCAGCAGTGGTGCGGGAGAGCAGTACTTC. The chain is built from TRBV12-3 or TRBV12-4 and TRBJ2-7, with D possibly being TRBD2 (6 bases). Trimming pared 5 bases from V and 7 bases from J, leaving 9 bases between. The CDR3 runs to 11 residues.

This clonotype was observed at least ten times. The junction shows a germline mismatch at one end, possibly a read error. The V call is TRBV7-2, the J call TRBJ1-3; 8 positions match TRBD1. The germline CDR1 and CDR2 sequences are SGHTA and FQGNSA. The CDR3 consists of 16 residues. This CDR3 is CASNLQGGLSGNTIYF. CDR3 coding DNA: TGTGCCAGCAACTTACAGGGGGGCCTCTCTGGAAACACCATATATTTT.

V gene TRBV5-6 combines with J gene TRBJ2-5; TRBD1 aligns across 7 bases. With V trimmed by 4 bases and J by 6 bases, 6 bases remained unmatched. Germline assignment: CDR1 SGHDT and CDR2 YYEEEE. This CDR3 comprises 13 residues. The CDR3 region has the DNA TGTGCCAGCAGCGCGGACAGGCTCCAGACCCAGTACTTC. It translates to CASSADRLQTQYF.

In this sample, this clonotype turned up a few times. The chain is built from TRBV7-2 and TRBJ2-1; 9 bases map to TRBD2. Germline lookup yields CDR1 SGHTA and CDR2 FQGNSA. This CDR3 has 12 residues. V was pared by 5 bases and J by 15 bases, with 8 bases of the junction left unmatched. CDR3 DNA sequence: TGTGCCAGCAGCCGCTCTAGCGGGAAGTTGTTCTTC. This codes for CASSRSSGKLFF.

The table lists this clonotype with a few counts. The chain carries TRBV19 and TRBJ2-2; TRBD2 agrees at 8 bases. Germline V lookup: CDR1 LNHDA, CDR2 SQIVND (reference sequence). The CDR3 covers 14 residues. J was trimmed by 6 bases and V by 3 bases; bases with no gene match: 3. CDR3 nucleotides: TGTGCCAGTAGTATGGGAGCGGGAGCCGGGGAGCTGTTTTTT. It specifies CASSMGAGAGELFF.

This clonotype was recorded a few times. The genes are TRBV12-3 or TRBV12-4 and TRBJ2-3; D is perhaps TRBD2 (6 bases). With 3 bases removed from V and 0 bases from J, the gap between germline ends came to 13 bases. This CDR3 is 16 amino acids long. This CDR3 reads CASSFPGDMSTDTQYF. The CDR3, as DNA: TGTGCCAGCAGTTTCCCGGGAGACATGAGCACAGATACGCAGTATTTT.

This clonotype was recorded a few times. DNA of the CDR3: TGTGCCAGCACGAGGGACGCCGGGACTGAAGCTTTCTTT. Protein product: CASTRDAGTEAFF. V usage is TRBV12-3 or TRBV12-4 and J usage is TRBJ1-1; TRBD1 is a possible D gene (5 bases). CDR3 length: 13 residues. Trimming pared 7 bases from V and 5 bases from J, leaving 14 bases between.

The chain employs TRBV4-1 and TRBJ1-5; weak D call: TRBD1 (5 bases). This CDR3 comprises 15 residues. CDR1 MGHRA and CDR2 YSYEKL come from the germline V gene. V lost 5 bases and J lost 1, with 12 bases in between. The CDR3 spells CASSGPGISNQPQHF. The CDR3 nucleotides are TGCGCCAGCAGCGGACCAGGGATAAGCAATCAGCCCCAGCATTTT.

This clonotype was seen a few times. The gene calls are TRBV6-5 and TRBJ2-5; a weak D match, TRBD2 (5 bases). V was pared by 0 bases and J by 4 bases, with 15 bases between. CDR1 and CDR2 from the germline V gene are MNHEY and SVGAGI. The CDR3 is made up of 16 amino acids. Written as DNA, the CDR3 is TGTGCCAGCAGTTACTCGAACGTCCTGAGCGGAGAGACCCAGTACTTC. Translation: CASSYSNVLSGETQYF.

The CDR3 DNA reads TGTGCCAGCTCACCCGGAGAGCTAGCGTCCTACGAGCAGTACTTC. It is translated as CASSPGELASYEQYF. This sequence joins TRBV18 and TRBJ2-7; tentative D call: TRBD2 (6 bases). CDR1 is KGHSH and CDR2 is LQKENI in the germline V gene. The CDR3 is made up of 15 amino acids. V gave up 3 bases and J gave up 1 base, with 13 bases separating them.

This clonotype was seen at least ten times. V and J are TRBV7-9 and TRBJ2-3, with D maybe TRBD1 (5 bases). With 5 bases removed from V and 4 bases from J, the gap between germline ends came to 22 bases. This CDR3 spans 17 amino acids. Germline CDR1 is SEHNR and CDR2 is FQNEAQ (reference sequence). The CDR3 loop reads CASSNPRGHRRSDTQYF. The DNA for the CDR3 is TGTGCCAGCAGCAATCCGCGAGGACATCGAAGGTCAGATACGCAGTATTTT.

The chain carries TRBV14 and TRBJ2-3; 8 bases agree with TRBD2. Trimming cost V 5 bases and J 3 bases; bases outside gene matches: 10. CDR1 and CDR2 (germline): SGHDN, FVKESK. This CDR3 has 16 residues. The chain's CDR3 is CASSFRAGAVTDTQYF. For the CDR3, the DNA is TGTGCCAGCAGCTTCCGAGCGGGAGCGGTGACAGATACGCAGTATTTT.

The V call is TRBV15, the J call TRBJ2-3; 10 bases agree with TRBD2. The ends lost 6 bases at V and 5 bases at J; junction bases unmatched: 8. Per the germline V gene, CDR1 is LNHNV and CDR2 is YYDKDF (reference sequence). CDR3 length equals 15 residues. The CDR3 bases are TGTGCCACCAGGAGCGGGGGGGGGCCGGGAGATACGCAGTATTTT. This codes for CATRSGGGPGDTQYF.

V usage is TRBV28 and J usage is TRBJ2-1; a weak D match, TRBD2 (6 bases). Germline lookup yields CDR1 MDHEN and CDR2 SYDVKM. CDR3 length equals 15 residues. V lost 5 bases and J lost 16, with 27 bases in between. The CDR3 bases are TGTGCCAGCAGTCGCCCTTTCACAACGACCTCGCGGGGCTTCTTC. This sequence encodes CASSRPFTTTSRGFF. The full variable domain, with the rest looked up from reference TRBV28 and TRBJ2-1, is DVKVTQSSRYLVKRTGEKVFLECVQDMDHENMFWYRQDPGLGLRLIYFSYDVKMKEKGDIPEGYSVSREKKERFSLILESASTNQTSMYLCASSRPFTTTSRGFFGPGTRLTVL.

The chain has TRBV5-1 and TRBJ2-5; no clear D gene. The J call is uncertain, as TRBJ2-7 better fits the DNA end. This CDR3 has 13 residues. Germline V gene data show CDR1 as SGHRS and CDR2 as YFSETQ. Here the CDR3 DNA reads TGCGCCAGCAGCTGGAGCGACGCCAGCGAGCAGTACTTC. Protein sequence: CASSWSDASEQYF.

The chain is built from TRBV18 and TRBJ1-6, with D unresolved. The CDR3 contains 16 residues. V was pared by 3 bases and J by 7 bases, with 16 bases between. Per the germline V gene, CDR1 is KGHSH and CDR2 is LQKENI. The CDR3, as DNA: TGTGCCAGCTCACCGGGAGGTGACGGACCAAATTCACCCCTCCACTTT. Translating gives CASSPGGDGPNSPLHF.

The sample holds a few counts of this clonotype. V usage is TRBV12-3 or TRBV12-4 and J usage is TRBJ2-7; possible D gene TRBD2, 6 bases. Between the trimmed V and J ends, which lost 8 bases and 1 base, there was a span of 18 bases. CDR3 length: 15 amino acids. In DNA form, the CDR3 reads TGTGCCAGCGCGGAGGGCCCCCCCCCATCCTACGAGCAGTACTTC. Its translation is CASAEGPPPSYEQYF.

The sample holds a few counts of this clonotype. The rearrangement uses TRBV5-5 and TRBJ2-1; 7 nucleotides agree with TRBD1. V lost 4 bases to trimming and J lost 2 bases; unmatched junction nucleotides: 6. The CDR3 is made up of 15 amino acids. Germline assignment: CDR1 SGHKS and CDR2 YYEKEE (reference sequence). The CDR3, as DNA: TGTGCCAGCAGCGCTGGGACAGACCCCTACAATGAGCAGTTCTTC. Translated, it gives CASSAGTDPYNEQFF.

This clonotype was seen at least ten times. The V gene is TRBV7-9, the J gene TRBJ2-3; no reliable D call. The CDR3 spans 13 residues. Trimming removed 5 bases from V and 2 bases from J, with 8 bases in between. Germline CDR1 reads SEHNR; CDR2 reads FQNEAQ (reference sequence). The DNA for the CDR3 is TGTGCCAGCAGCACCGTACCCACAGATACGCAGTATTTT. Amino acids: CASSTVPTDTQYF. Drawing the rest from reference TRBV7-9 and TRBJ2-3, the complete variable domain is DTGVSQNPRHKITKRGQNVTFRCDPISEHNRLYWYRQTLGQGPEFLTYFQNEAQLEKSRLLSDRFSAERPKGSFSTLEIQRTEQGDSAMYLCASSTVPTDTQYFGPGTRLTVL.

This clonotype was seen a handful of times. The rearrangement uses TRBV6-1 and TRBJ1-5, with a tentative D call TRBD1 (5 bases). Germline V gene data show CDR1 as MNHNS and CDR2 as SASEGT. The CDR3 runs 16 residues. V lost 7 bases to trimming and J lost 2 bases, with 18 bases between them. In DNA form, the CDR3 reads TGTGCCAGCAATAAAATCCTCCTGGGGGGCAATCAGCCCCAGCATTTT. Protein sequence: CASNKILLGGNQPQHF.

This clonotype has a handful of counts. The chain is built from TRBV6-1 and TRBJ2-3; 10 positions match TRBD2. Germline V gives CDR1 MNHNS, CDR2 SASEGT. The CDR3 runs to 16 residues. V trimming: 6 bases; J trimming: 0 bases; junction bases outside the gene matches: 6. The CDR3 spells CASRRTSGISTDTQYF. The CDR3 nucleotides are TGTGCCAGCAGACGGACTAGCGGTATTAGCACAGATACGCAGTATTTT.

The chain couples TRBV18 to TRBJ2-1; 9 bases match TRBD2. Germline V gene data show CDR1 as KGHSH and CDR2 as LQKENI. The CDR3 consists of 15 residues. The ends lost 2 bases at V and 8 bases at J; junction bases unmatched: 7. The CDR3 nucleotides are TGTGCCAGCTCACCAACGGCGGGAGGGTCCCATGAGCAGTTCTTC. This codes for CASSPTAGGSHEQFF.

The V and J genes are TRBV4-3 and TRBJ2-6, with D perhaps matching TRBD1 (5 bases). The CDR3 is 17 amino acids. V shed 1 base and J shed 0 bases, with 10 bases lying between them. The V gene's germline CDR1 is LGHNA and CDR2 YSLEER. The CDR3 DNA sequence: TGCGCCAGCAGCCAAGCCCCGGACACCTCTGGGGCCAACGTCCTGACTTTC. It encodes CASSQAPDTSGANVLTF.